This entry concerns a single TCR beta chain. This sample also contains other DNA sequences that code for the same CDR3. Participants were aged about 18 to 100 years from about two dozen US areas. Clones were read by immunoSEQ multiplex PCR, and TCRdb kept only the in-frame ones, dropping some. Here the sample spans about 390,000 clones, approximately 87% being singletons. This record comes from a study of blood T cell repertoires in COVID-19. Looking at the study overall: Material from acute and convalescent COVID-19 was sourced from the United States, Italy and Spain.

V was trimmed by 3 bases and J by 0 bases, leaving 6 bases between them. Germline V CDR1 and CDR2: LNHDA, SQIVND (reference sequence). The CDR3 runs to 14 residues. The TCR sequence derives from a woman aged 45-65 years who had recovered from COVID-19. This rearrangement joins TRBV19 to TRBJ1-5; D is unclear. What was sequenced was PBMCs or T cells enriched from blood (not recorded which). In DNA, the CDR3 is TGTGCCAGTAGTATTGGTAGTAGCAATCAGCCCCAGCATTTT. It translates to CASSIGSSNQPQHF.